The clone carrying this TCR beta chain was detected many times. MiXCR was run by TCRdb on the reads, yielding one entry per CDR3 protein. Among about 29,000 distinct CDR3 sequences listed, 15% to 20% were seen once. This sample was taken from a study of patients with pleural tuberculosis. V was shortened by 9 bases and J by 2 bases, with 11 bases between the two germline ends. This CDR3 comprises 12 residues. CDR1 MDHEN and CDR2 SYDVKM come from the germline V gene. The receptor was isolated from a human donor with pleural tuberculosis. The source material was peripheral blood. The genes are TRBV28 and TRBJ2-7; D remains ambiguous. The CDR3 loop is CASQGSAYEQYF. The CDR3, as DNA: TGTGCCAGTCAAGGAAGCGCCTACGAGCAGTACTTC.